What follows are 26 T cell receptor beta chains derived from one specimen sequenced in a study of cytomegalovirus exposure and HLA in healthy donors. TCRdb's copy holds only in-frame clones and misses some; the assay was immunoSEQ multiplex PCR. The sample holds approximately 82,000 clones; 85% to 95% are singletons and the top ten take around 0.69%. Specimen: PBMCs. The receptors come from a woman aged 18-29 years in good health and CMV-seronegative.

This chain links TRBV4-1 with TRBJ2-1; TRBD1 is a possible D gene (5 bases). Germline CDR1 reads MGHRA; CDR2 reads YSYEKL. The CDR3 consists of 11 residues. Trimming removed 5 bases at V and 10 bases at J, with 9 bases between. CDR3 in DNA: TGCGCCAGCAGCAAAAGGGGCGAGCAGTTCTTC. It translates to CASSKRGEQFF.

The chain links TRBV6-1 to TRBJ1-2; D might be TRBD1 (5 bases). V was trimmed by 2 bases and J by 5 bases, leaving 12 bases between them. Germline lookup yields CDR1 MNHNS and CDR2 SASEGT. This CDR3 has 14 residues. CDR3 nucleotide sequence: TGTGCCAGCAGTGAAAACACAGGAGGGTATGGCTACACCTTC. Its protein product is CASSENTGGYGYTF.

The chain combines TRBV28 with TRBJ1-1; D unclear. The V gene lost 8 bases and the J gene lost 5 bases, with 18 bases spanning the gap. Germline V lookup: CDR1 MDHEN, CDR2 SYDVKM. The CDR3 is 14 residues long. The CDR3 DNA reads as TGTGCCAGCCGACCCCGGCCGTCGAGGACTGAAGCTTTCTTT. It translates to CASRPRPSRTEAFF. The full variable domain, with the rest looked up from reference TRBV28 and TRBJ1-1, is DVKVTQSSRYLVKRTGEKVFLECVQDMDHENMFWYRQDPGLGLRLIYFSYDVKMKEKGDIPEGYSVSREKKERFSLILESASTNQTSMYLCASRPRPSRTEAFFGQGTRLTVV.

The V and J genes are TRBV7-9 and TRBJ1-2; D is perhaps TRBD1 (6 bases). Germline-derived CDR1 and CDR2 are SEHNR and FQNEAQ (reference sequence). The CDR3 runs to 13 residues. V was shortened by 3 bases and J by 12 bases, with 17 bases between the two germline ends. CDR3 sequence: CASSLVSQGVHTF. CDR3 nucleotides: TGTGCCAGCAGCTTGGTCTCACAGGGAGTGCACACCTTC.

The rearrangement joins TRBV29-1 to TRBJ2-7, with TRBD1 matching 7 bases. Germline V CDR1 and CDR2: SQVTM, ANQGSEA. CDR3 length equals 13 residues. Trimming at V came to 5 bases and at J to 3 bases, leaving 7 bases not matched to a gene. The CDR3 loop reads CSVSRSGGYEQYF. The CDR3 DNA reads TGCAGCGTTAGCCGTTCAGGGGGCTACGAGCAGTACTTC.

The gene calls are TRBV5-1 and TRBJ2-7; 11 nucleotides line up with TRBD2. Losses at the gene ends were 2 bases for V and 4 bases for J; bases not matched to a gene: 8. Germline-derived CDR1 and CDR2 are SGHRS and YFSETQ. The CDR3 is 16 residues long. CDR3: CASSLSRLAGLYEQYF. CDR3 sequence (DNA): TGCGCCAGCAGCTTATCCCGACTAGCGGGACTTTACGAGCAGTACTTC.

The rearrangement uses TRBV10-2 and TRBJ2-7, with D tentatively TRBD1 (6 bases). Germline V gene data show CDR1 as WSHSY and CDR2 as SAAADI. Trimming left V 6 bases short and J 4 bases short, with 13 bases between. This CDR3 region has 13 residues. Here the CDR3 reads CASSDLQGYEQYF. CDR3 nucleotides: TGCGCCAGCAGCGATTTACAGGGTTACGAGCAGTACTTC.

This rearrangement joins TRBV19 to TRBJ1-1, with D perhaps matching TRBD1 (5 bases). Germline values: CDR1 LNHDA, CDR2 SQIVND (reference sequence). V was pared by 5 bases and J by 2 bases, with 12 bases between. The length of the CDR3 is 14 residues. CDR3 sequence (DNA): TGTGCCAGTAGTCGGCAGGGAGGAAACACTGAAGCTTTCTTT. This gives the protein CASSRQGGNTEAFF.

The chain combines TRBV14 with TRBJ1-1; possibly TRBD1 for D (6 bases). The length of the CDR3 is 12 residues. CDR1 is SGHDN, CDR2 FVKESK, per germline. Trimming stripped 0 bases from V and 10 bases from J, with 9 bases between. Here the CDR3 reads CASSQDRTVAFF. The CDR3 nucleotides read TGTGCCAGCAGCCAAGATAGGACAGTAGCTTTCTTT.

The chain is built from TRBV10-2 and TRBJ1-6; D may be TRBD1 (6 bases). Germline values: CDR1 WSHSY, CDR2 SAAADI. This CDR3 spans 15 amino acids. V was pared by 7 bases and J by 12 bases, with 22 bases between. In DNA form, the CDR3 reads TGCGCCAGCAACTCGCCGGACAGAGCGGAAGGACCCCTCCACTTT. This encodes CASNSPDRAEGPLHF.

This chain links TRBV6-1 with TRBJ1-5, with a tentative D call TRBD1 (5 bases). The V gene's germline CDR1 is MNHNS and CDR2 SASEGT. This CDR3 comprises 14 residues. V was trimmed by 2 bases and J by 2 bases, leaving 7 bases between them. The CDR3 bases are TGTGCCAGCAGTGAACGCAGGGGCAATCAGCCCCAGCATTTT. This codes for CASSERRGNQPQHF.

The chain has TRBV6-1 and TRBJ1-2; TRBD1 is a possible D gene (5 bases). This CDR3 has 11 amino acids. V was shortened by 9 bases and J by 3 bases, with 8 bases between the two germline ends. Per germline, CDR1 MNHNS and CDR2 SASEGT. The CDR3 loop reads CASWGYYGYTF. As DNA, the CDR3 is TGTGCCAGTTGGGGCTACTATGGCTACACCTTC.

The rearrangement joins TRBV28 to TRBJ2-7; tentatively, D is TRBD2 (6 bases). The CDR3 has 16 residues. The ends were cut back, 10 bases at V and 2 bases at J, with 24 bases in the middle. The V gene's germline CDR1 is MDHEN and CDR2 SYDVKM. The CDR3 DNA reads TGTGCCAACCACCCCTTTGGGACTGAGGCGACCTACGAGCAGTACTTC. This codes for CANHPFGTEATYEQYF.

The V call is TRBV6-5, the J call TRBJ2-5, with D possibly matching TRBD1 (6 bases). Per the germline V gene, CDR1 is MNHEY and CDR2 is SVGAGI. V was cut by 6 bases and J by 4 bases, with 9 bases left in between. The CDR3 is 12 amino acids. The CDR3 loop is CASSQGRETQYF. The CDR3 DNA reads TGTGCCAGCAGCCAGGGGCGAGAGACCCAGTACTTC.

The chain carries TRBV11-2 and TRBJ2-5; D is possibly TRBD1 (6 bases). V was shortened by 2 bases and J by 7 bases, with 11 bases between the two germline ends. This CDR3 region has 13 residues. The germline V gene encodes CDR1 SGHAT and CDR2 FQNNGV. CDR3 nucleotide sequence: TGTGCCAGCAGCTTAAACAGGGCTGGGACCCAGTACTTC. It yields the protein CASSLNRAGTQYF.

The rearrangement uses TRBV7-2 and TRBJ1-2; 9 bases are shared with TRBD1. J gave up 4 bases and V 3 bases, and 3 bases lay outside the gene matches. The germline CDR1 and CDR2 sequences are SGHTA and FQGNSA. The CDR3 is 14 amino acids. The CDR3 loop reads CASSLGQGIYGYTF. The CDR3 nucleotides read TGTGCCAGCAGCTTGGGACAGGGAATCTATGGCTACACCTTC. Full variable domain (outside the CDR3, taken from reference TRBV7-2 and TRBJ1-2): GAGVSQSPSNKVTEKGKDVELRCDPISGHTALYWYRQSLGQGLEFLIYFQGNSAPDKSGLPSDRFSAERTGGSVSTLTIQRTQQEDSAVYLCASSLGQGIYGYTFGSGTRLTVV.

This chain uses TRBV2 with TRBJ1-3, with D maybe TRBD1 (6 bases). The CDR3 contains 13 residues. Trimming left V 9 bases short and J 0 bases short, with 9 bases between. Germline V gives CDR1 SNHLY, CDR2 FYNNEI. CDR3 sequence reads: CARGHSSGNTIYF. CDR3 nucleotide sequence: TGTGCCAGGGGACACTCCTCTGGAAACACCATATATTTT.

The V gene is TRBV5-1, the J gene TRBJ1-3; no clear D. The length of the CDR3 is 14 residues. Trimming took 4 bases from V and 0 from J, leaving 8 bases between them. Germline V lookup: CDR1 SGHRS, CDR2 YFSETQ. DNA for the CDR3: TGCGCCAGCAGCGAGGGCCGCTCTGGAAACACCATATATTTT. Translating gives CASSEGRSGNTIYF.

The CDR3 loop reads CASSRETGEMNQPQHF. The CDR3 DNA reads TGTGCCAGTAGTAGAGAGACAGGGGAGATGAACCAGCCCCAGCATTTT. The rearrangement links TRBV19 to TRBJ1-5; 8 bases fit TRBD1. This CDR3 is 16 amino acids long. The V gene's germline CDR1 is LNHDA and CDR2 SQIVND (reference sequence). V shed 4 bases, J shed 7 bases, and the junction held 12 bases outside the gene matches.

The CDR3 coding sequence is TGTGCCAGCAGCTTAGCGGTTGCAGATACGCAGTATTTT. Translated, it gives CASSLAVADTQYF. This chain uses TRBV11-2 with TRBJ2-3, with unresolved D. CDR3 size: 13 residues. V lost 1 base to trimming and J lost 4 bases, with 6 bases between them. Germline CDR1 is SGHAT and CDR2 is FQNNGV.

The chain joins TRBV7-8 to TRBJ2-1; a possible D gene is TRBD1 (7 bases). This CDR3 has 16 amino acids. Germline lookup yields CDR1 SGHVS and CDR2 FQNEAQ. The germline V and J ends were trimmed by 5 bases and 2 bases, with 16 bases remaining between them. CDR3 region: CASSPWAGGTYNEQFF. The CDR3 bases are TGTGCCAGCAGCCCTTGGGCAGGGGGGACCTACAATGAGCAGTTCTTC.

V usage is TRBV5-1 and J usage is TRBJ2-7, with D maybe TRBD1 (6 bases). Trimming cost V 0 bases and J 5 bases, with 12 bases left between them. The CDR3 contains 14 residues. CDR1 and CDR2 (germline): SGHRS, YFSETQ. The CDR3 region has the DNA TGCGCCAGCAGCTTGGCCTCCGGACAGAACGAGCAGTACTTC. Translating gives CASSLASGQNEQYF.

V usage is TRBV5-1 and J usage is TRBJ1-1; 8 bases match TRBD1. CDR3 length: 16 residues. CDR1 and CDR2 from the germline V gene are SGHRS and YFSETQ. The J segment lost 3 bases and the V segment lost 2 bases, leaving 9 bases of the junction unmatched. The CDR3 coding sequence is TGCGCCAGCAGCTTTCACCCGGGACAGGAGGACACTGAAGCTTTCTTT. Translation: CASSFHPGQEDTEAFF. Together with reference TRBV5-1 and TRBJ1-1, the CDR3 gives the full variable domain: KAGVTQTPRYLIKTRGQQVTLSCSPISGHRSVSWYQQTPGQGLQFLFEYFSETQRNKGNFPGRFSGRQFSNSRSEMNVSTLELGDSALYLCASSFHPGQEDTEAFFGQGTRLTVV.

The CDR3 DNA reads TGTGCCAGCAGCCCGCTCTCGGCTAGCGGAGCGACCGGGGAGCTGTTTTTT. It specifies CASSPLSASGATGELFF. The genes are TRBV7-2 and TRBJ2-2, with 7 nucleotides matching TRBD2. This CDR3 is 17 amino acids long. J gave up 5 bases and V 5 bases, and 14 bases lay outside the gene matches. The V gene's germline CDR1 is SGHTA and CDR2 FQGNSA.

The rearrangement links TRBV27 to TRBJ1-2; 10 bases are shared with TRBD1. In germline, CDR1 is MNHEY, CDR2 SMNVEV (reference sequence). The trim removed 6 bases at V and 2 bases at J, leaving 6 bases unmatched. CDR3 length: 15 residues. CDR3 bases: TGTGCCAGCAGAAACGACAGGGGGCCAAACTATGGCTACACCTTC. As protein: CASRNDRGPNYGYTF.

This clone was recorded once. CDR3 protein: CASSLALYAGYSNQPQHF. CDR3 DNA sequence: TGTGCCAGCAGCTTAGCGCTCTACGCAGGCTATAGCAATCAGCCCCAGCATTTT. The chain combines TRBV7-2 with TRBJ1-5; D is undetermined. Germline V gene lookup returns CDR1 SGHTA and CDR2 FQGNSA. The V end lost 0 bases, the J end lost 0 bases, and 15 bases lay between the germline ends. This CDR3 spans 18 amino acids.